This is a list of T cell receptor beta chains from one sample in a study of OX40 agonist ivuxolimab in advanced cancers. Repertoires were generated with immunoSEQ multiplex PCR, while TCRdb's copy carries only in-frame clones and drops some. In the table there are about 49,000 clones, more than 70% of which are singletons. The sample in question was CD4+ or CD8+ T cells sorted from blood, obtained in a trial of the OX40 agonist ivuxolimab. The receptors derive from an adult with an advanced solid tumor such as melanoma, head and neck, liver or kidney cancer. The CDR3 runs from the conserved cysteine through the conserved F or W. Fields, in order: V gene, clone size, D gene, J gene, CDR3 protein, CDR3 DNA. D genes are given only for firm matches. Rows may omit the clone size; those that give it use once, few, many or a size class.

TRBV27	.	.	TRBJ1-1	CASSYKPRDTEAFF	TGTGCCAGCAGTTACAAGCCAAGGGACACTGAAGCTTTCTTT
TRBV5-1	.	TRBD1	TRBJ1-5	CASSLIRTGYNQPQHF	TGCGCCAGCAGCTTGATTAGGACAGGGTATAATCAGCCCCAGCATTTT
TRBV6-5	.	TRBD2	TRBJ2-3	CASSYGSGGATDTQYF	TGTGCCAGCAGTTACGGGAGCGGGGGGGCCACAGATACGCAGTATTTT
TRBV6-5	.	.	TRBJ2-3	CASSYHRTHTQYF	TGTGCCAGCAGTTACCACCGGACTCATACGCAGTATTTT
TRBV7-8	.	TRBD1	TRBJ2-7	CASSRIPSGQGLEQYF	TGTGCCAGCAGTCGTATCCCATCGGGACAGGGGCTCGAGCAGTACTTC
TRBV7-9	.	TRBD1	TRBJ1-4	CASSPGQPPKEKLFF	TGTGCCAGCAGCCCGGGACAGCCCCCAAAGGAAAAACTGTTTTTT
TRBV5-6	once	.	TRBJ2-3	CASSSVTSTDTQYF	TGTGCCAGCAGCTCAGTAACTAGCACAGATACGCAGTATTTT
TRBV14	.	TRBD1	TRBJ1-1	CASSRQGAEAFF	TGTGCCAGCAGCAGACAGGGAGCTGAAGCTTTCTTT
TRBV18	.	.	TRBJ1-2	CASSPAGARAGYTF	TGTGCCAGCTCACCAGCGGGGGCGCGAGCTGGCTACACCTTC
TRBV10-2	.	.	TRBJ1-5	CASTTLGQPQHF	TGCGCCAGCACTACCCTTGGGCAGCCCCAGCATTTT
TRBV5-4	.	.	TRBJ1-4	CASSLEGDKLFF	TGTGCCAGCAGCTTGGAGGGAGACAAACTGTTTTTT
TRBV7-2	.	TRBD1	TRBJ1-1	CASSAGQGAHTEAFF	TGTGCCAGCAGCGCTGGACAGGGGGCGCACACTGAAGCTTTCTTT
TRBV5-1	.	.	TRBJ2-2	CASSLAPGSLTGELFF	TGCGCCAGCAGCTTGGCCCCCGGGTCCTTAACCGGGGAGCTGTTTTTT
TRBV10-3	.	.	TRBJ1-5	CAISESPDQPQHF	TGTGCCATCAGTGAGTCCCCAGATCAGCCCCAGCATTTT
TRBV15	.	TRBD1	TRBJ2-7	CATSSRFGTGAYEQYF	TGTGCCACCAGCAGTCGGTTCGGGACAGGGGCCTACGAGCAGTACTTC
TRBV6-4	.	TRBD2	TRBJ2-2	CASSSGRAGGELFF	TGTGCCAGCAGCAGCGGGAGGGCCGGCGGGGAGCTGTTTTTT
TRBV6-5	.	TRBD2	TRBJ2-2	CASSYRTSGGTGELLF	TGTGCCAGCAGTTACCGAACTAGCGGGGGGACCGGGGAGCTGCTTTTT
TRBV2	.	.	TRBJ2-3	CASSATDTQYF	TGTGCCAGCAGTGCGACGGATACGCAGTATTTT
TRBV10-1	few	.	TRBJ2-3	CASRGQLADTQYF	TGCGCCAGCAGGGGCCAACTGGCAGATACGCAGTATTTT
TRBV5-1	.	.	TRBJ2-5	CASSSVGGTETQYF	TGCGCCAGCAGCTCTGTGGGGGGCACGGAGACCCAGTACTTC
TRBV19	.	.	TRBJ2-1	CASSIGATAYNEQFF	TGTGCCAGTAGTATAGGAGCCACCGCGTACAATGAGCAGTTCTTC
TRBV6-5	.	.	TRBJ1-1	CASSYRTLNTEAFF	TGTGCCAGCAGTTACAGGACCCTGAACACTGAAGCTTTCTTT
TRBV6-6	.	.	TRBJ2-6	CASSYEGSGANVLTF	TGTGCCAGCAGTTACGAGGGCTCCGGGGCCAACGTCCTGACTTTC
TRBV6-1	.	.	TRBJ2-1	CASSEFGLLNYNEQFF	TGTGCCAGCAGTGAATTTGGTCTCTTAAACTACAATGAGCAGTTCTTC
TRBV30	.	TRBD1	TRBJ1-2	CAWMGQNYGYTF	TGTGCCTGGATGGGACAGAACTATGGCTACACCTTC